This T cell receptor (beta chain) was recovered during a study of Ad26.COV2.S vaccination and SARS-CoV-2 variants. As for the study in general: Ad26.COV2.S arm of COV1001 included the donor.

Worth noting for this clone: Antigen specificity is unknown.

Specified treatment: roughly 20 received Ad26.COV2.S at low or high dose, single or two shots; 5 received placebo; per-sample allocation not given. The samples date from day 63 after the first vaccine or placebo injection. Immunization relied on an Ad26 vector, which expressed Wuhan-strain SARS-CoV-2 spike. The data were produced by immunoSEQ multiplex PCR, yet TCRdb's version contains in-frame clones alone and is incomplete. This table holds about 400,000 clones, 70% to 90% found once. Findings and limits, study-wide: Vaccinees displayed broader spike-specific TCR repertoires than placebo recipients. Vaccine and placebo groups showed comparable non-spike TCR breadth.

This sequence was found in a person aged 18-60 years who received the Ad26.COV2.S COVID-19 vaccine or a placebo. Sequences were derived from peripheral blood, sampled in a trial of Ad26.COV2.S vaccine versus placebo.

The CDR3 loop is CASSIVGAGTLNTEAFF. The CDR3 DNA reads as TGTGCCAGTAGTATAGTCGGGGCAGGGACTCTGAACACTGAAGCTTTCTTT. The chain joins TRBV19 to TRBJ1-1; TRBD1 might be the D (5 bases). Trimming shortened V by 1 base and J by 0 bases, and 15 bases separated the two germline ends. The CDR3 consists of 17 residues. Germline V gene sequence: CDR1 LNHDA, CDR2 SQIVND (reference sequence).